A single TCR beta chain is shown here with its context. Trimming removed 4 bases from V and 6 bases from J; junction bases left unmatched: 10. The CDR3 is made up of 16 amino acids. Germline CDR1 SGHVS, CDR2 FNYEAQ. The data stem from a study of shared clonotypes between healthy human individuals. Here immunoSEQ multiplex PCR was the method, and the copy in TCRdb shows in-frame clones only, minus some. This sample has 1.4 million to 1.5 million clones, with around 97% found just once. Sequencing was done on a sample of naive CD4+ T cells sorted from blood. As for subset: CD45RA+ positively selected. The chain is built from TRBV7-6 and TRBJ2-1, with TRBD2 matching over 9 bases. The clonotype comes from a man between 25 and 39 years old in good health. CDR3 sequence (DNA): TGTGCCAGCAGCTGGGTATCTAGCGGGATAGGCAATGAGCAGTTCTTC. This sequence encodes CASSWVSSGIGNEQFF.